Listed below are T cell receptor beta chains from one sample, sequenced in a study of T cells after yellow fever vaccination. MiXCR was run by TCRdb on the 5' RACE reads, yielding one entry per CDR3 protein. The profile shows 50,000 or so distinct CDR3 sequences, less than 8.5% of them singletons. The material sequenced was CD8+ T cells not binding an NS4B(214-222) dextramer, sorted from PBMCs, taken roughly 46 days after the first yellow fever vaccination. The source of these receptors is a man younger than 35 who received the YFV17D yellow fever vaccine. CDR3s include the opening cysteine and the closing phenylalanine or tryptophan.

>TRBJ2-3|TRBV5-1
CASSLRGVSSTDTQYF
>TRBJ2-2|TRBV6-1
CASHKVPGGKVAGELFF
>TRBJ2-3|TRBV6-1
CASSPTGTSGTDTQYF
>TRBJ1-6|TRBV4-1
CASSLARTVYSNSPLHF
>TRBJ2-7|TRBV20-1
CSADGTYEQYF
>TRBJ2-7|TRBV19
CASSISDGGYEQYF
>TRBJ1-2|TRBV12-5
CASGFPGDGYTF
>TRBJ1-1|TRBV7-6
CASRPTVKGTEAFF
>TRBJ2-7|TRBV4-3
CASSHETGRYEQYF
>TRBJ1-1|TRBV6-2/TRBV6-3
CASSRIDSGTEAFF
>TRBJ1-2|TRBV29-1
CSGGQGSIGYTF
>TRBJ2-7|TRBV7-8
CASSLKRTGSYEQYF
>TRBJ1-1|TRBV6-1
CASSPRTENTEAFF
>TRBJ2-3|TRBV4-2
CASSQEGQGGDTQYF
>TRBJ1-6|TRBV2
CASSPGQGDSPLHF
>TRBJ2-3|TRBV2
CASILGLAGTDTQYF
>TRBJ2-4|TRBV18
CASSPPRLNLAKNIQYF
>TRBJ2-1|TRBV24-1
CAASYLSCRGVPDLSYNEQFF
>TRBJ1-2|TRBV5-1
CASSLVRDNGYTF
>TRBJ1-5|TRBV20-1
CSAPVGEHQPQHF
>TRBJ1-1|TRBV6-5
CPSSLTRGKTEAFF
>TRBJ2-3|TRBV4-2
CASSQEGGGLPDTQYF
>TRBJ2-3|TRBV6-2/TRBV6-3
CASRPNWDTNTDTQYF
>TRBJ2-4|TRBV7-3
CASSLGGGGNIQYF
>TRBJ2-5|TRBV6-5
CASSYSTGKMGETQYF
>TRBJ2-1|TRBV7-2
CASSPLGGGYNEQFF
>TRBJ1-6|TRBV7-3
CVKILNSPLHF
>TRBJ2-1|TRBV2
CASSAIGDPYNEQFF
>TRBJ2-2|TRBV4-1
CASSQGSGAGGFTGELFF